The 25 T cell receptor beta chains below were found in one sample sequenced in a study of blood T cell repertoires in COVID-19. TCRdb's copy holds only in-frame clones and misses some; the assay was immunoSEQ multiplex PCR. The table has about 35,000 clones, 80% to 90% seen once; the top ten hold around two fifths. The sample consisted of peripheral blood. Receptor source: a human donor in a cohort sampled during active COVID-19.

This chain links TRBV5-4 with TRBJ2-3, with 10 bases fitting TRBD2. Trimming cost V 10 bases and J 1 base; bases outside gene matches: 6. CDR3 length: 14 amino acids. The germline V gene encodes CDR1 SGHNT and CDR2 YYREEE (reference sequence). The DNA of the CDR3 is TGTGCCGGCTCTAGCGGGGGTGGCACAGATACGCAGTATTTT. This codes for CAGSSGGGTDTQYF.

This clone occurred a few times. The chain recombines TRBV7-9 with TRBJ2-7; TRBD2 matches at 9 bases. Germline V CDR1 and CDR2: SEHNR, FQNEAQ (reference sequence). The CDR3 has 15 amino acids. Germline trimming cut 0 bases from V and 3 bases from J; bases unmatched to any gene: 3. The CDR3 nucleotides read TGTGCCAGCAGCTTAGCGGGACTAGCAGTCTACGAGCAGTACTTC. This sequence encodes CASSLAGLAVYEQYF.

V gene TRBV18 combines with J gene TRBJ1-2; 9 bases line up with TRBD1. This CDR3 is built from 13 residues. J was trimmed by 8 bases and V by 6 bases; bases with no gene match: 7. Germline CDR1 reads KGHSH; CDR2 reads LQKENI. The DNA of the CDR3 is TGTGCCAGCTCGCAACAGGGGGCAGGCGGCTACACCTTC. Translated, it gives CASSQQGAGGYTF.

The chain couples TRBV10-3 to TRBJ1-2, with 9 bases fitting TRBD1. The CDR3 extends over 13 amino acids. J gave up 7 bases and V 5 bases, and 5 bases lay outside the gene matches. The germline V gene encodes CDR1 ENHRY and CDR2 SYGVKD. In DNA, the CDR3 is TGTGCCATCAGTCCCGGGACAGGGAGTGGCTACACCTTC. Translation: CAISPGTGSGYTF.

The V call is TRBV10-2, the J call TRBJ2-7, with a possible D match to TRBD2 (6 bases). CDR3 length: 13 amino acids. CDR1 is WSHSY, CDR2 SAAADI, per germline. V was shortened by 9 bases and J by 2 bases, with 14 bases between the two germline ends. The CDR3 protein is CASSVEGTYEQYF. CDR3 DNA sequence: TGCGCCAGTTCTGTGGAGGGTACCTACGAGCAGTACTTC.

This clone was seen a single time. The chain employs TRBV4-2 and TRBJ2-1; 7 nucleotides align to TRBD2. V lost 4 bases to trimming and J lost 6 bases; unmatched junction nucleotides: 21. The CDR3 contains 19 residues. CDR1 is LGHNA and CDR2 is YNFKEQ in the germline V gene. The CDR3 loop is CASSPLGMQRLAEGNEQFF. The CDR3, as DNA: TGTGCCAGCAGCCCGTTGGGGATGCAACGACTAGCAGAGGGCAATGAGCAGTTCTTC.

This clone ranks as medium-sized (0.01 to 0.1%). In DNA, the CDR3 is TGTGCCAGCAGCCTCACACCTCCCTACGAGCAGTACTTC. Translated: CASSLTPPYEQYF. The genes are TRBV3-1 (or the pseudogene TRBV3-2) and TRBJ2-7; D is unresolved. Trimming removed 4 bases at V and 2 bases at J, with 9 bases between. There are 13 residues in the CDR3. Germline V gene lookup returns CDR1 LGHDT and CDR2 YNNKEL (reference sequence).

The chain employs TRBV18 and TRBJ1-2, with D possibly being TRBD1 (5 bases). CDR1 KGHSH and CDR2 LQKENI come from the germline V gene. The CDR3 extends over 15 amino acids. Deletions cut 1 base from V and 2 bases from J, with 11 bases between. The CDR3 loop reads CASSPQAGRNYGYTF. DNA of the CDR3: TGTGCCAGCTCACCACAGGCAGGGAGGAACTATGGCTACACCTTC.

This clone was seen more than once but under ten times. The chain's CDR3 is CAISGRSRDTEAFF. Written as DNA, the CDR3 is TGTGCCATCAGTGGGCGGAGTAGAGACACTGAAGCTTTCTTT. This chain links TRBV10-3 with TRBJ1-1; D gene ambiguous. CDR3 length: 14 residues. V was pared by 4 bases and J by 3 bases, with 12 bases between. Germline V gene sequence: CDR1 ENHRY, CDR2 SYGVKD.

The chain is built from TRBV19 and TRBJ1-1; tentatively, D is TRBD1 (5 bases). V gave up 3 bases and J gave up 3 bases, with 17 bases separating them. This CDR3 comprises 16 residues. CDR1 is LNHDA and CDR2 is SQIVND in the germline V gene (reference sequence). The CDR3 region is CASSMGLGGLDTEAFF. DNA of the CDR3: TGTGCCAGTAGTATGGGGTTGGGGGGGTTGGACACTGAAGCTTTCTTT.

This chain links TRBV6-5 with TRBJ1-2; tentative D call: TRBD1 (5 bases). The V gene lost 4 bases and the J gene lost 4 bases, with 13 bases spanning the gap. The CDR3 loop spans 14 amino acids. Germline CDR1 reads MNHEY; CDR2 reads SVGAGI. The CDR3 sequence: CASSSPTVAYGYTF. CDR3 nucleotide sequence: TGTGCCAGCAGTTCCCCGACAGTCGCCTATGGCTACACCTTC.

The V call is TRBV7-9, the J call TRBJ1-6; tentative D call: TRBD1 (5 bases). Trimming pared 6 bases from V and 11 bases from J, leaving 14 bases between. CDR1 SEHNR and CDR2 FQNEAQ come from the germline V gene (reference sequence). The CDR3 loop spans 13 amino acids. Written as DNA, the CDR3 is TGTGCCAGCAGGTCGGACACGGGGGCACCCCTCCACTTT. This codes for CASRSDTGAPLHF.

The chain uses TRBV6-5 and TRBJ2-7; TRBD2 matches at 7 bases. Trimming cost V 1 base and J 7 bases; bases outside gene matches: 1. CDR1 MNHEY and CDR2 SVGAGI come from the germline V gene. This CDR3 contains 12 residues. CDR3 in amino acids: CASSYWGGEQYF. CDR3 sequence (DNA): TGTGCCAGCAGTTACTGGGGGGGAGAGCAGTACTTC.

The genes are TRBV7-6 and TRBJ2-1; D is unclear. Germline V gene sequence: CDR1 SGHVS, CDR2 FNYEAQ. This CDR3 contains 11 residues. The V and J ends lost 5 bases and 8 bases respectively, with 7 bases between them. CDR3 sequence (DNA): TGTGCCAGCAGCGCTTCAGATGAGCAGTTCTTC. This codes for CASSASDEQFF. Combining the CDR3 with reference TRBV7-6 and TRBJ2-1 gives the whole variable domain GAGVSQSPRYKVTKRGQDVALRCDPISGHVSLYWYRQALGQGPEFLTYFNYEAQQDKSGLPNDRFSAERPEGSISTLTIQRTEQRDSAMYRCASSASDEQFFGPGTRLTVL.

The gene calls are TRBV19 and TRBJ2-7; the match to TRBD1 covers 9 bases. The CDR3 consists of 15 residues. Losses at the gene ends were 5 bases for V and 5 bases for J; bases not matched to a gene: 10. CDR1 is LNHDA and CDR2 is SQIVND in the germline V gene (reference sequence). DNA of the CDR3: TGTGCCAGTAGTCCTAGCACGGGGACAGGGAACGAGCAGTACTTC. Translating it yields CASSPSTGTGNEQYF.

This chain links TRBV5-1 with TRBJ1-2; 7 positions agree with TRBD1. Looked up from germline, CDR1 is SGHRS and CDR2 is YFSETQ. Trimming took 7 bases from V and 8 from J; bases not matched to a gene: 14. The CDR3 runs 14 residues. The CDR3 DNA follows: TGCGCCAGCGCCGAGGACAGGACCTGGGGAGGCTACACCTTC. It codes for CASAEDRTWGGYTF.

This chain links TRBV19 with TRBJ1-6, with 7 bases matching TRBD1. CDR1 is LNHDA, CDR2 SQIVND, per germline (reference sequence). The CDR3 contains 15 residues. Germline trimming cut 5 bases from V and 6 bases from J; bases unmatched to any gene: 7. The CDR3 sequence: CASSPGQAGNSPLHF. The CDR3 region has the DNA TGTGCCAGTAGTCCCGGACAGGCGGGTAATTCACCCCTCCACTTT.

V and J are TRBV28 and TRBJ2-2; no clear D gene. In germline, CDR1 is MDHEN, CDR2 SYDVKM. CDR3 length equals 13 residues. V lost 3 bases and J 3 bases, leaving 5 bases between the germline ends. The CDR3 DNA is TGTGCCAGCAGTTTGGGCCACACCGGGGAGCTGTTTTTT. Translation gives CASSLGHTGELFF.

This clone showed up just a few times. This chain joins TRBV4-2 and TRBJ1-1; TRBD1 aligns across 10 bases. The CDR3 loop spans 14 amino acids. V dropped 1 base and J dropped 11; count of bases not matched to a gene: 7. The germline gives CDR1 LGHNA, CDR2 YNFKEQ. The CDR3 reads CASSQVGTGVLAFF. CDR3 DNA sequence: TGTGCCAGCAGCCAAGTAGGGACAGGGGTTTTGGCTTTCTTT.

The chain recombines TRBV6-2 or TRBV6-3 with TRBJ2-5, with 15 positions matching TRBD2. The CDR3 loop spans 18 amino acids. V was pared by 6 bases and J by 2 bases, with 10 bases of the junction left unmatched. Germline V CDR1 and CDR2: MNHEY, SVGEGT. CDR3 DNA: TGTGCCAGCAGCCGGCCCGGGACTAGCGGGGGGTCTCAAGAGACCCAGTACTTC. Amino acid sequence: CASSRPGTSGGSQETQYF.

This clone was seen only once. This rearrangement joins TRBV6-5 to TRBJ2-4, with D perhaps TRBD2 (5 bases). This CDR3 region has 14 residues. The germline V gene has CDR1 MNHEY and CDR2 SVGAGI. Trimming removed 6 bases from V and 3 bases from J, with 12 bases in between. The CDR3 bases are TGTGCCAGCAGACCCGCCCGGGGCAAAAACATTCAGTACTTC. This translates into CASRPARGKNIQYF.

The V gene is TRBV6-1, the J gene TRBJ2-1; no clear D gene. The V and J ends lost 6 bases and 0 bases respectively, with 12 bases between them. This CDR3 has 15 residues. The germline CDR1 and CDR2 sequences are MNHNS and SASEGT. The CDR3 reads CASSDERSSYNEQFF. The DNA for the CDR3 is TGTGCCAGCAGCGACGAGCGAAGCTCCTACAATGAGCAGTTCTTC.

The chain uses TRBV3-1 (or the pseudogene TRBV3-2) and TRBJ2-7; TRBD2 aligns across 9 bases. CDR1 and CDR2 from the germline V gene are LGHDT and YNNKEL (reference sequence). This CDR3 comprises 15 residues. The V segment lost 2 bases and the J segment 5 bases; nucleotides outside the gene matches: 7. In DNA form, the CDR3 reads TGTGCCAGCAGCCAACGTGCCAGCGGGGGGAACGAGCAGTACTTC. The encoded protein is CASSQRASGGNEQYF.

The rearrangement links TRBV19 to TRBJ1-5; D is uncertain. Per germline, CDR1 LNHDA and CDR2 SQIVND (reference sequence). The V gene lost 3 bases and the J gene lost 0 bases, with 9 bases spanning the gap. The CDR3 loop spans 15 amino acids. The CDR3 nucleotides read TGTGCCAGTAGTATTTCCAGGAATAGCAATCAGCCCCAGCATTTT. It yields the protein CASSISRNSNQPQHF.

The V gene is TRBV7-2, the J gene TRBJ2-7; 8 nucleotides agree with TRBD1. This CDR3 region has 14 residues. The V gene's germline CDR1 is SGHTA and CDR2 FQGNSA. The trim removed 2 bases at V and 2 bases at J, leaving 2 bases unmatched. For the CDR3, the DNA is TGTGCCAGCAGCTTATACAGGGGGACCTACGAGCAGTACTTC. Protein product: CASSLYRGTYEQYF.